This entry lists 18 T cell receptor beta chains sequenced from one sample in a study of chronic HIV infection and antiretroviral therapy. Each CDR3 protein is one row after TCRdb ran MiXCR on the 5' RACE reads. The sample lists 40,000 to 50,000 distinct CDR3 sequences, approximately 19% seen once, with 2.8% in the top ten. Input material: peripheral blood. Receptors were obtained from an adult who had HIV and had not received antiretroviral therapy, or was an uninfected healthy control (not recorded which).

This clonotype was counted between two and nine times. V is TRBV28 and J is TRBJ2-1, with 8 bases lining up with TRBD2. Germline V gene lookup returns CDR1 MDHEN and CDR2 SYDVKM. J lost 0 bases, V lost 7 bases, and 8 bases had no gene match. The CDR3 sequence is 16 residues long. Here the CDR3 reads CASTIRAGVSYNEQFF. Here the CDR3 DNA reads TGTGCCAGCACCATCAGAGCGGGAGTCTCCTACAATGAGCAGTTCTTC.

As regards this clonotype: At one end, the junction sequence differs from germline, possibly due to a read error. The V and J genes are TRBV5-4 and TRBJ2-7, with D tentatively TRBD2 (6 bases). Germline CDR1 and CDR2: SGHNT and YYREEE (reference sequence). The length of the CDR3 is 16 residues. The CDR3 region has the DNA TGTGCCAACAGCCCCTCAGTTAGCGGAATCGTGGTGGAGCAGTACTTC. It is translated as CANSPSVSGIVVEQYF.

The chain couples TRBV28 to TRBJ2-1; 9 bases match TRBD2. J gave up 8 bases and V 7 bases, and 18 bases lay outside the gene matches. Germline V gene sequence: CDR1 MDHEN, CDR2 SYDVKM. The CDR3 consists of 17 residues. The CDR3: CASTAPLAGGPGDEQFF. The CDR3 DNA reads TGTGCCAGCACTGCCCCTCTCGCGGGAGGGCCGGGGGATGAGCAGTTCTTC.

The CDR3 spells CASEEGTLTKGEQYF. The CDR3, as DNA: TGTGCCAGCGAGGAGGGGACTCTCACTAAGGGGGAGCAGTACTTC. This sequence joins TRBV28 and TRBJ2-7; D may be TRBD2 (6 bases). V lost 8 bases and J 7 bases, leaving 24 bases between the germline ends. CDR3 length: 15 residues. Germline CDR1 reads MDHEN; CDR2 reads SYDVKM.

The V gene is TRBV28, the J gene TRBJ2-3; D may be TRBD2 (6 bases). This CDR3 spans 14 amino acids. Trimming shortened V by 5 bases and J by 1 base, and 10 bases separated the two germline ends. Germline assignment: CDR1 MDHEN and CDR2 SYDVKM. In DNA, the CDR3 is TGTGCCAGCAGTCGGAGGGCCGGCACAGATACGCAGTATTTT. As protein: CASSRRAGTDTQYF.

V and J are TRBV27 and TRBJ2-1; possibly TRBD1 or TRBD2 for D (5 bases each). The length of the CDR3 is 13 residues. Trimming removed 4 bases from V and 6 bases from J, with 10 bases in between. CDR1 and CDR2 from the germline V gene are MNHEY and SMNVEV (reference sequence). CDR3 region: CASSSGPFNEQFF. CDR3 bases: TGTGCCAGCAGTTCGGGACCTTTCAATGAGCAGTTCTTC.

The rearrangement joins TRBV11-2 to TRBJ1-1; no clear D. Per the germline V gene, CDR1 is SGHAT and CDR2 is FQNNGV. V dropped 1 base and J dropped 11 bases, with 14 bases sitting between them. The CDR3 contains 13 residues. The CDR3: CASSLGRRRVAFF. CDR3 DNA sequence: TGTGCCAGCAGCTTAGGGAGAAGGAGGGTCGCTTTCTTT.

This clonotype was observed a few times. This chain uses TRBV2 with TRBJ1-4; TRBD1 is a possible D gene (6 bases). CDR3 length: 14 residues. Deletions cut 7 bases from V and 5 bases from J, with 14 bases between. Per the germline V gene, CDR1 is SNHLY and CDR2 is FYNNEI. The CDR3 DNA follows: TGTGCCAGCACTGCAAAGGGGGGGAATGAAAAACTGTTTTTT. This translates into CASTAKGGNEKLFF. Based on the CDR3 plus reference TRBV2 and TRBJ1-4, the full variable domain is EPEVTQTPSHQVTQMGQEVILRCVPISNHLYFYWYRQILGQKVEFLVSFYNNEISEKSEIFDDQFSVERPDGSNFTLKIRSTKLEDSAMYFCASTAKGGNEKLFFGSGTQLSVL.

CDR3 residues: CASSRDGRNYGYTF. DNA of the CDR3: TGTGCCAGCAGCAGAGACGGAAGAAACTATGGCTACACCTTC. The rearrangement uses TRBV6-5 and TRBJ1-2; no clear D gene. V lost 6 bases to trimming and J lost 2 bases, with 13 bases between them. CDR1 MNHEY and CDR2 SVGAGI come from the germline V gene. CDR3 size: 14 residues.

Points on this clonotype: This sequence may be a read error, since a much larger clone differs from it by one base. This chain links TRBV5-1 with TRBJ2-7; maybe TRBD2 (6 bases). Germline CDR1 and CDR2: SGHRS and YFSETQ. The CDR3 is 13 amino acids. The V end was cut by 0 bases, the J end by 3 bases, with 7 bases between. CDR3: CASSLVGGYEQYF. CDR3 in DNA: TGCGCCAGCAGCTTGGTGGGGGGCTACGAGCAGTACTTC.

The chain has TRBV30 and TRBJ2-1; the D is unclear. The CDR3 loop spans 13 amino acids. Trimming removed 0 bases at V and 4 bases at J, with 7 bases between. CDR1 and CDR2 (germline): GTSNPN, SVGIG (reference sequence). The CDR3 nucleotides read TGTGCCTGGAGTGTACAACATTACAATGAGCAGTTCTTC. This translates into CAWSVQHYNEQFF.

The V call is TRBV6-1, the J call TRBJ1-6, with 7 bases aligning to TRBD1. Germline V gives CDR1 MNHNS, CDR2 SASEGT. The CDR3 runs to 14 residues. V lost 7 bases to trimming and J lost 9 bases; unmatched junction nucleotides: 9. CDR3 residues: CASNPGGGGSPLHF. The CDR3 DNA reads TGTGCCAGCAATCCAGGGGGGGGTGGTTCACCCCTCCACTTT.

This clonotype was counted between two and nine times. The chain combines TRBV3-1 with TRBJ1-1, with 7 bases aligning to TRBD1. This CDR3 has 19 amino acids. In germline, CDR1 is LGHDT, CDR2 YNNKEL (reference sequence). V was clipped by 0 bases and J by 1 base; unmatched bases: 14. CDR3 DNA sequence: TGTGCCAGCAGCCAAGACTACCCGCAACCGGGACAGTGGAACACTGAAGCTTTCTTT. It specifies CASSQDYPQPGQWNTEAFF.

This clonotype has only a few counts. The rearrangement joins TRBV28 to TRBJ2-7; D is unclear. This CDR3 has 10 amino acids. Germline CDR1 MDHEN, CDR2 SYDVKM. Deletions cut 5 bases from V and 6 bases from J, with 5 bases between. CDR3 DNA sequence: TGTGCCAGCAGTATCGGCGAGCAGTACTTC. Residues: CASSIGEQYF.

The V call is TRBV2, the J call TRBJ2-1; 7 bases are shared with TRBD2. There are 15 residues in the CDR3. V lost 3 bases and J lost 3; bases outside the gene matches: 5. Looked up from germline, CDR1 is SNHLY and CDR2 is FYNNEI. The chain's CDR3 is CASSEPGLHYNEQFF. CDR3 nucleotides: TGTGCCAGCAGTGAGCCGGGACTACACTACAATGAGCAGTTCTTC.

J is TRBJ2-3 and V is TRBV28; tentative D call: TRBD2 (6 bases). CDR1 and CDR2 (germline): MDHEN, SYDVKM. Trimming left V 7 bases short and J 5 bases short, with 13 bases between. The length of the CDR3 is 13 residues. The CDR3 nucleotides are TGTGCCAGCACCGCTGGAGCGGGAGATACGCAGTATTTT. This sequence encodes CASTAGAGDTQYF.

The chain uses TRBV28 and TRBJ1-1; possibly TRBD1 for D (5 bases). Trimming removed 3 bases at V and 1 base at J, with 21 bases between. Germline V lookup: CDR1 MDHEN, CDR2 SYDVKM. This CDR3 contains 18 residues. CDR3 loop: CASSFPHQKGPKNTEAFF. CDR3 sequence (DNA): TGTGCCAGCAGTTTTCCCCACCAAAAGGGACCGAAGAACACTGAAGCTTTCTTT. The full variable domain, with the rest looked up from reference TRBV28 and TRBJ1-1, is DVKVTQSSRYLVKRTGEKVFLECVQDMDHENMFWYRQDPGLGLRLIYFSYDVKMKEKGDIPEGYSVSREKKERFSLILESASTNQTSMYLCASSFPHQKGPKNTEAFFGQGTRLTVV.

The table lists this clonotype with a few counts. The rearrangement joins TRBV4-2 to TRBJ2-5; 9 bases fit TRBD2. J lost 2 bases, V lost 0 bases, and 13 bases had no gene match. The CDR3 is made up of 19 amino acids. From germline, CDR1 is LGHNA and CDR2 YNFKEQ. CDR3 residues: CASSQDFFRPSGMQETQYF. The CDR3 bases are TGTGCCAGCAGCCAAGATTTTTTCCGTCCTAGCGGGATGCAAGAGACCCAGTACTTC.